This entry is about one T cell receptor beta chain. Its antigen is not identified. These data originate in a study of cytomegalovirus exposure and HLA in healthy donors. About the study: Roughly 180 million T cells yielded roughly 120 million unique TCR beta sequences, as an earlier analysis found. HLA-typed donors contributed some 77 million unique TCRs, which were held in an early data release. The study placed around 85% of its 350 to 450 genotyped donors in the Caucasian-associated ancestry cluster.

The V and J ends lost 4 bases and 12 bases respectively, with 15 bases between them. Germline CDR1 and CDR2: MDHEN and SYDVKM. CDR3 length: 12 residues. The PCR contained 60 Vbeta and 13 Jbeta primers. The protocol was immunoSEQ multiplex PCR, while the TCRdb copy is restricted to in-frame clones and leaves out a portion. The table includes 150,000 to 200,000 clones, 84% detected once. Regarding the study as a whole: The authors later linked a missense DCLRE1C variant to TCR beta V- and J-gene trimming.

The chain uses TRBV28 and TRBJ1-1; weak D call: TRBD1 (5 bases). The specimen was PBMCs. This clonotype was sampled from a young man in good health and CMV-seronegative. Here the CDR3 reads CASSYRSGMTFF. The CDR3 DNA reads as TGTGCCAGCAGTTACCGCTCAGGGATGACTTTCTTT.